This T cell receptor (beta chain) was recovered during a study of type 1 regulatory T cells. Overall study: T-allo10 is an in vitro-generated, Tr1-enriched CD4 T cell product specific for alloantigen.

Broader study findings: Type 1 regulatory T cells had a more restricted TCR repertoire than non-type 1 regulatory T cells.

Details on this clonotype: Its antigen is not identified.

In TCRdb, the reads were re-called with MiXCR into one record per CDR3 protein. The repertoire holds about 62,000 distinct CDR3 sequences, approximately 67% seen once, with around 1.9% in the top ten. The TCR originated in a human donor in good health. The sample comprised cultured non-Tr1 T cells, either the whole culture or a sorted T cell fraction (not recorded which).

The CDR3 DNA follows: TGTGCCAGCAGCTTAGCGAACTTCGGGGGCACTGAAGCTTTCTTT. This sequence encodes CASSLANFGGTEAFF. This rearrangement joins TRBV7-2 to TRBJ1-1, with a tentative D call TRBD1 (5 bases). The germline V gene has CDR1 SGHTA and CDR2 FQGNSA. This CDR3 spans 15 amino acids. With 0 bases removed from V and 4 bases from J, the gap between germline ends came to 12 bases.